This T cell receptor (beta chain) was recorded in a study of cytomegalovirus exposure and HLA in healthy donors. The study ran its PCR with 60 Vbeta and 13 Jbeta primers. Generated by immunoSEQ multiplex PCR, the TCRdb table keeps only in-frame clones and is missing some. This table holds roughly 120,000 clones, about 72% found once. The ends were cut back, 0 bases at V and 10 bases at J, with 17 bases in the middle. The germline V gene encodes CDR1 SGHNT and CDR2 YYREEE (reference sequence). This CDR3 has 15 amino acids. This sequence originates from a man aged 50-60 years in good health and CMV-seropositive. Sequencing input: PBMCs. The chain has TRBV5-4 and TRBJ2-1; a weak D match, TRBD1 (6 bases). The CDR3 is CASSLGGQGSFEQFF. CDR3 in DNA: TGTGCCAGCAGCTTGGGAGGGCAGGGGTCCTTCGAGCAGTTCTTC.